A single sample is the source of the 11 T cell receptor beta chains below, sequenced in a study of T cell repertoires in cytomegalovirus infection. No antigen has been assigned to these receptors. In TCRdb, the reads were re-called with MiXCR into one record per CDR3 protein. The sample includes around 800,000 distinct CDR3 sequences, around a third of them seen just once. The sample in question was cultured CD8+ T cells from PBMCs, obtained from culture after CMV antigen stimulation. The source is a human donor in good health (CMV status not recorded). Some clones in this sample may be carry-over from other donors' samples.

In this sample, this clonotype turned up a few times. One end of the junction fails to match germline, which may point to a read error. The J gene is TRBJ2-1, the V gene TRBV7-7; tentatively, D is TRBD1 (6 bases). This CDR3 contains 15 residues. The germline gives CDR1 SSHAT, CDR2 FNYEAQ (reference sequence). The CDR3 bases are TGTGCTAGCAGCTTAGTTCCGGACAGTTACAATGAGCAGTTCTTC. It yields the protein CASSLVPDSYNEQFF.

The V gene is TRBV5-3, the J gene TRBJ2-2, with a possible D match to TRBD1 (6 bases). TRBV5-3 is recorded as an ORF, its role being uncertain. The CDR3 is 13 residues long. The CDR3 coding sequence is TGTGTCAGCAGCTTGCAGGGGATCGGGGAGCTGTTTTTT. Translation gives CVSSLQGIGELFF.

The chain joins TRBV12-3 or TRBV12-4 to TRBJ1-2, with 8 bases fitting TRBD1. The CDR3 extends over 14 amino acids. Losses at the gene ends were 2 bases for V and 10 bases for J; bases not matched to a gene: 9. The CDR3 nucleotides are TGTGCCAGCAGTTTACAGGACAGGGTGAGATTCTACACCTTC. Its protein product is CASSLQDRVRFYTF.

The rearrangement links TRBV23-1 to TRBJ2-7; 7 positions match TRBD2. TRBV23-1 is flagged as an ORF with uncertain function. This CDR3 has 16 amino acids. Germline trimming cut 4 bases from V and 4 bases from J; bases unmatched to any gene: 13. CDR3 sequence (DNA): TGCGCCAGCAGTCGCCGAGGGAGGGCCGTGGTTTACGAGCAGTACGTC. Its translation: CASSRRGRAVVYEQYV.

The chain is built from TRBV7-6 and TRBJ2-7; TRBD1 matches at 7 bases. With 4 bases clipped from V and 4 bases from J, the junction kept 10 bases outside the gene matches. Germline loops: CDR1 SGHVS, CDR2 FNYEAQ. The CDR3 runs to 15 residues. The CDR3 DNA reads TGTGCCAGCAGCTCGACAGGGACCCCAGGGTACGAGCAGTACGTC. Translating it yields CASSSTGTPGYEQYV.

In this sample, this clonotype turned up a few times. The chain carries TRBV6-5 and TRBJ2-1; D remains unclear. Trimming left V 2 bases short and J 7 bases short, with 15 bases between. This CDR3 has 15 amino acids. Germline V gene lookup returns CDR1 MNHEY and CDR2 SVGAGI. CDR3 sequence (DNA): TGTGCCAGCAGTTACGCGACCGCCGCTACGAATGAGCAGTTCTTC. Translating it yields CASSYATAATNEQFF.

CDR3 residues: CASSSGTGSPYQQFF. The CDR3, as DNA: TGTGCCAGCAGTTCCGGGACAGGATCCCCGTATCAGCAGTTCTTC. The chain combines TRBV6-6 with TRBJ2-1, with 8 positions matching TRBD1. There are 15 residues in the CDR3. The V segment lost 4 bases and the J segment 11 bases; nucleotides outside the gene matches: 13. The germline V gene has CDR1 MNHNY and CDR2 SVGAGI (reference sequence).

This clonotype was picked up many times. V usage is TRBV19 and J usage is TRBJ1-3, with a tentative D call TRBD1 (5 bases). Germline CDR1 and CDR2: LNHDA and SQIVND (reference sequence). The CDR3 sequence is 15 residues long. The V and J ends lost 6 bases and 3 bases respectively, with 15 bases between them. CDR3 DNA: TGTGCCAGTAGAAAAGGGGTGTTAGGTGGAAACACCATATATTTT. It codes for CASRKGVLGGNTIYF.

This clonotype has a handful of counts. The CDR3 DNA is TGTGCCAGCAGCCCCCCTAGGGGCAGGAGCTCCTACGAGCAGTACTTC. It yields the protein CASSPPRGRSSYEQYF. The V gene is TRBV7-2, the J gene TRBJ2-7; TRBD1 might be the D (5 bases). Trimming removed 5 bases at V and 0 bases at J, with 17 bases between. This CDR3 has 16 residues. Germline V gene data show CDR1 as SGHTA and CDR2 as FQGNSA.

This chain joins TRBV7-6 and TRBJ2-2, with a tentative D call TRBD1 (5 bases). The V end was cut by 5 bases, the J end by 1 base, with 14 bases between. The CDR3 sequence is 16 residues long. In germline, CDR1 is SGHVS, CDR2 FNYEAQ. The CDR3 region is CASSKATGQNTGELFF. CDR3 nucleotides: TGTGCCAGCAGCAAAGCCACAGGACAGAACACCGGGGAGCTGTTTTTT. Based on the CDR3 plus reference TRBV7-6 and TRBJ2-2, the full variable domain is GAGVSQSPRYKVTKRGQDVALRCDPISGHVSLYWYRQALGQGPEFLTYFNYEAQQDKSGLPNDRFSAERPEGSISTLTIQRTEQRDSAMYRCASSKATGQNTGELFFGEGSRLTVL.

The chain couples TRBV29-1 to TRBJ2-7, with D perhaps TRBD2 (6 bases). CDR3 length: 13 residues. In germline, CDR1 is SQVTM, CDR2 ANQGSEA. Trimming shortened V by 4 bases and J by 3 bases, and 13 bases separated the two germline ends. Here the CDR3 reads CSVGEDTLYEQYF. The CDR3 nucleotides are TGCAGCGTTGGGGAGGACACCCTCTACGAGCAGTACTTC.